Each of the 30 T cell receptor beta chains below was sequenced from the same sample in a study of T cell changes during pregnancy in multiple sclerosis. TCRdb's copy holds only in-frame clones and misses some; the assay was immunoSEQ multiplex PCR. The profile shows about 38,000 clones, roughly nine tenths of them singletons. The sample consisted of CD8+ T cells from peripheral blood mononuclear cells, taken in the second trimester of pregnancy. The receptors stem from a female donor with multiple sclerosis, enrolled in a pregnancy study.

The genes are TRBV7-3 and TRBJ1-2; weak D call: TRBD1 (6 bases). Germline V gene lookup returns CDR1 SGHTA and CDR2 FQGTGA. The CDR3 has 15 amino acids. V gave up 5 bases and J gave up 3 bases, with 16 bases separating them. CDR3 sequence: CASSPTGGGYYGYTF. The CDR3 DNA is TGTGCCAGCAGCCCAACGGGGGGGGGCTACTATGGCTACACCTTC.

V usage is TRBV5-1 and J usage is TRBJ2-1; TRBD2 aligns across 7 bases. The CDR3 extends over 14 amino acids. The J segment lost 7 bases and the V segment lost 3 bases, leaving 7 bases of the junction unmatched. Germline CDR1 SGHRS, CDR2 YFSETQ. CDR3 in amino acids: CASSWGDYGNEQFF. CDR3 sequence (DNA): TGCGCCAGCAGCTGGGGGGACTATGGGAATGAGCAGTTCTTC.

The chain recombines TRBV27 with TRBJ2-7; possibly TRBD1 for D (5 bases). V gave up 2 bases and J gave up 6 bases, with 17 bases separating them. The CDR3 runs 15 residues. Germline V lookup: CDR1 MNHEY, CDR2 SMNVEV (reference sequence). For the CDR3, the DNA is TGTGCCAGCAGTTTAGGTGGGCAGGGTTGGCGCGAGCAGTACTTC. Its translation: CASSLGGQGWREQYF.

CDR3 sequence reads: CASSRGTGVGYTF. As DNA, the CDR3 is TGTGCCAGCAGCCGCGGGACAGGGGTTGGCTACACCTTC. The chain joins TRBV5-4 to TRBJ1-2; 10 positions match TRBD1. Germline assignment: CDR1 SGHNT and CDR2 YYREEE (reference sequence). Trimming removed 4 bases from V and 7 bases from J; junction bases left unmatched: 4. The CDR3 extends over 13 amino acids.

This rearrangement joins TRBV5-5 to TRBJ1-2, with D unresolved. Germline CDR1 SGHKS, CDR2 YYEKEE (reference sequence). The CDR3 is 16 amino acids. V lost 4 bases and J lost 5, with 21 bases in between. CDR3 protein: CASSLVGPTGGYGYTF. The CDR3 DNA reads TGTGCCAGCAGCCTGGTCGGACCGACGGGCGGGTATGGCTACACCTTC.

This chain links TRBV5-1 with TRBJ2-2; D possibly corresponds to TRBD2 (5 bases). Germline-derived CDR1 and CDR2 are SGHRS and YFSETQ. The CDR3 loop spans 13 amino acids. V was cut by 5 bases and J by 5 bases, with 10 bases left in between. Written as DNA, the CDR3 is TGCGCCAGCAGTTCGGACTGGACCGGGGAGCTGTTTTTT. Translating it yields CASSSDWTGELFF.

The V and J genes are TRBV11-1 and TRBJ2-7, with TRBD2 matching 9 bases. Unmatched junction bases numbered 8, after V lost 4 bases and J lost 4 bases. Germline CDR1 SGHAT, CDR2 FQDESV (reference sequence). The CDR3 runs 15 residues. The CDR3 bases are TGTGCCAGCAGCTATTCAACTAGCGGGTATTACGAGCAGTACTTC. Translation: CASSYSTSGYYEQYF. Variable domain in full (rest from reference TRBV11-1 and TRBJ2-7): EAEVAQSPRYKITEKSQAVAFWCDPISGHATLYWYRQILGQGPELLVQFQDESVVDDSQLPKDRFSAERLKGVDSTLKIQPAELGDSAMYLCASSYSTSGYYEQYFGPGTRLTVT.

In this sample, this clone turned up once. This sequence joins TRBV27 and TRBJ2-1, with 11 bases lining up with TRBD1. The CDR3 has 15 amino acids. The germline gives CDR1 MNHEY, CDR2 SMNVEV (reference sequence). V gave up 6 bases and J gave up 6 bases; unmatched junction bases: 7. The CDR3 here is CASRPGQGGLNEQFF. CDR3 in DNA: TGTGCCAGCAGACCGGGACAGGGGGGACTCAATGAGCAGTTCTTC.

This chain uses TRBV10-3 with TRBJ1-1; D might be TRBD1 (5 bases). V lost 6 bases and J lost 1, with 12 bases in between. The CDR3 is 14 residues long. The germline gives CDR1 ENHRY, CDR2 SYGVKD. CDR3 region: CAISEPGQNTEAFF. CDR3 in DNA: TGTGCCATCAGCGAGCCTGGACAGAACACTGAAGCTTTCTTT.

Only one count was recorded for this clone. The rearrangement joins TRBV4-1 to TRBJ2-7, with TRBD2 as a possible D gene (5 bases). The germline V gene has CDR1 MGHRA and CDR2 YSYEKL. This CDR3 spans 15 amino acids. The V gene lost 5 bases and the J gene lost 1 base, with 15 bases spanning the gap. CDR3 coding DNA: TGCGCCAGCAGCTACGACGGGGAATTTTCCTACGAGCAGTACTTC. Amino acid sequence: CASSYDGEFSYEQYF.

The table lists this clone with a count of one. CDR3 in amino acids: CSVRTGSHEQYF. DNA for the CDR3: TGCAGCGTCCGGACAGGGTCCCACGAGCAGTACTTC. V and J are TRBV29-1 and TRBJ2-7, with 8 bases identical to TRBD1. This CDR3 contains 12 residues. Germline CDR1 and CDR2: SQVTM and ANQGSEA. The ends lost 6 bases at V and 5 bases at J; junction bases unmatched: 6.

The rearrangement uses TRBV27 and TRBJ1-5; D might be TRBD1 (6 bases). Germline CDR1 reads MNHEY; CDR2 reads SMNVEV (reference sequence). The CDR3 is 16 residues long. V dropped 6 bases and J dropped 0 bases, with 15 bases sitting between them. DNA for the CDR3: TGTGCCAGCAGGCCGGGACACTTGTATAGCAATCAGCCCCAGCATTTT. Translated: CASRPGHLYSNQPQHF.

The chain is built from TRBV9 and TRBJ2-4; 11 bases map to TRBD2. Germline V CDR1 and CDR2: SGDLS, YYNGEE. The V and J ends lost 3 bases and 6 bases, in that order; junction bases with no gene match: 11. The CDR3 contains 17 residues. DNA for the CDR3: TGTGCCAGCAGCGAACGAGTGGGACTAGCGGAACTAAACATTCAGTACTTC. As protein: CASSERVGLAELNIQYF.

V and J are TRBV4-1 and TRBJ2-2, with TRBD1 as a possible D gene (6 bases). Germline-derived CDR1 and CDR2 are MGHRA and YSYEKL. Trimming removed 6 bases at V and 3 bases at J, with 11 bases between. The CDR3 loop spans 14 amino acids. The CDR3 DNA follows: TGCGCCAGCAGACTAAACAGGGACACCGGGGAGCTGTTTTTT. Translating it yields CASRLNRDTGELFF.

About this clone: The sample contains more than one DNA sequence encoding this CDR3. The V gene is TRBV6-5, the J gene TRBJ2-3; D ambiguous. From germline, CDR1 is MNHEY and CDR2 SVGAGI. Trimming removed 5 bases at V and 3 bases at J, with 15 bases between. CDR3 size: 15 residues. The DNA of the CDR3 is TGTGCCAGCAGTGCCGGAACTGGAGAAACAGATACGCAGTATTTT. This gives the protein CASSAGTGETDTQYF.

This clone occurred once. The chain employs TRBV6-5 and TRBJ1-1, with D tentatively TRBD1 (6 bases). The CDR3 is 13 amino acids. Trimming pared 6 bases from V and 3 bases from J, leaving 11 bases between. Germline V lookup: CDR1 MNHEY, CDR2 SVGAGI. CDR3 residues: CASRPGQHTEAFF. The CDR3, as DNA: TGTGCCAGCAGACCCGGACAGCACACTGAAGCTTTCTTT.

The chain has TRBV7-9 and TRBJ2-7; 8 bases align to TRBD2. The CDR3 covers 16 residues. Germline V gene lookup returns CDR1 SEHNR and CDR2 FQNEAQ (reference sequence). With 3 bases clipped from V and 4 bases from J, the junction kept 11 bases outside the gene matches. CDR3 DNA sequence: TGTGCCAGCAGCTTTCAGTCGGGAGGGCCTGTATACGAGCAGTACTTC. Translated: CASSFQSGGPVYEQYF.

V usage is TRBV21-1 and J usage is TRBJ1-5; the table's D call of TRBD1 was not tested on the DNA. TRBV21-1 is labeled a pseudogene. CDR3 size: 21 residues. The CDR3 DNA is TGTGCCAGCAGCAGGCGGGCAGAGGGGGAAAAGGTTCGGTATAGCAATCAGCCCCAGCATTTT. This codes for CASSRRAEGEKVRYSNQPQHF.

This clone was seen only once. The chain employs TRBV19 and TRBJ1-1, with a possible D match to TRBD1 (6 bases). This CDR3 spans 15 amino acids. With 4 bases removed from V and 0 bases from J, the gap between germline ends came to 12 bases. The germline CDR1 and CDR2 sequences are LNHDA and SQIVND (reference sequence). CDR3 sequence: CASSTRTEMNTEAFF. As DNA, the CDR3 is TGTGCCAGTAGTACCAGGACAGAAATGAACACTGAAGCTTTCTTT.

CDR3: CASSRRQKPYNEQFF. The CDR3, as DNA: TGTGCCAGCAGCCGCCGACAGAAACCCTACAATGAGCAGTTCTTC. The chain is built from TRBV7-2 and TRBJ2-1; D is possibly TRBD1 (5 bases). Trimming pared 5 bases from V and 2 bases from J, leaving 13 bases between. In germline, CDR1 is SGHTA, CDR2 FQGNSA. CDR3 length equals 15 residues.

The J gene is TRBJ2-5, the V gene TRBV11-1, with 10 bases identical to TRBD2. Germline V gene sequence: CDR1 SGHAT, CDR2 FQDESV (reference sequence). The length of the CDR3 is 15 residues. J was trimmed by 5 bases and V by 4 bases; bases with no gene match: 7. CDR3 sequence (DNA): TGTGCCAGCAGCTCGGGACTAGCGCAAGTGGAGACCCAGTACTTC. Encoded protein: CASSSGLAQVETQYF.

V usage is TRBV30 and J usage is TRBJ2-1; D may be TRBD2 (6 bases). The CDR3 is made up of 17 amino acids. V was clipped by 0 bases and J by 0 bases, with 15 bases between them. Germline V gives CDR1 GTSNPN, CDR2 SVGIG (reference sequence). Written as DNA, the CDR3 is TGTGCCTGGAGTGTTTTATTGGGCGGGGTCTCCTACAATGAGCAGTTCTTC. Its protein product is CAWSVLLGGVSYNEQFF.

This chain uses TRBV14 with TRBJ2-7; D might be TRBD2 (5 bases). This CDR3 has 15 residues. Deletions cut 3 bases from V and 5 bases from J, with 17 bases between. Germline CDR1 and CDR2: SGHDN and FVKESK. The chain's CDR3 is CASSQYKGSGNEQYF. The CDR3 DNA reads TGTGCCAGCAGCCAGTACAAAGGTTCCGGGAACGAGCAGTACTTC.

The chain has TRBV30 and TRBJ1-2, with D uncertain. V lost 0 bases, J lost 8 bases, and 10 bases lay in between. The CDR3 sequence is 12 residues long. CDR1 and CDR2 from the germline V gene are GTSNPN and SVGIG (reference sequence). CDR3 residues: CAWSVEQWGYTF. The CDR3 DNA follows: TGTGCCTGGAGTGTTGAGCAATGGGGCTACACCTTC.

This clone appeared once. The chain links TRBV7-8 to TRBJ2-2; 10 bases agree with TRBD2. Germline-derived CDR1 and CDR2 are SGHVS and FQNEAQ. The CDR3 runs to 18 residues. Trimming at V came to 1 base and at J to 4 bases, leaving 9 bases not matched to a gene. The chain's CDR3 is CASSLGAGLAESTGELFF. DNA for the CDR3: TGTGCCAGCAGCTTAGGGGCCGGACTAGCGGAAAGCACCGGGGAGCTGTTTTTT.

This chain links TRBV19 with TRBJ1-1; D perhaps matches TRBD1 (6 bases). CDR3 length: 12 amino acids. With 7 bases removed from V and 8 bases from J, the gap between germline ends came to 14 bases. Per germline, CDR1 LNHDA and CDR2 SQIVND (reference sequence). The CDR3 nucleotides read TGTGCCAGTAACCCAGCCAGGGGCGAAGCTTTCTTT. Translating it yields CASNPARGEAFF.

The V gene is TRBV6-5, the J gene TRBJ2-7; 7 bases map to TRBD2. Germline lookup yields CDR1 MNHEY and CDR2 SVGAGI. The CDR3 covers 13 residues. The J segment lost 6 bases and the V segment lost 5 bases, leaving 7 bases of the junction unmatched. In DNA, the CDR3 is TGTGCCAGCAGTAGTCGCGGGGGAGTCGAGCAGTACTTC. Its translation: CASSSRGGVEQYF.

DNA of the CDR3: TGTGCCAGCAGCCCACGACAGGGGCACTACGAGCAGTACTTC. Its translation is CASSPRQGHYEQYF. This rearrangement joins TRBV7-9 to TRBJ2-7, with 8 bases that match TRBD1. CDR1 and CDR2 (germline): SEHNR, FQNEAQ (reference sequence). The V segment lost 5 bases and the J segment 3 bases; nucleotides outside the gene matches: 6. CDR3 length equals 14 residues.

The chain joins TRBV5-1 to TRBJ2-1; perhaps TRBD2 as D (5 bases). V lost 1 base, J lost 8 bases, and 13 bases lay in between. The germline V gene has CDR1 SGHRS and CDR2 YFSETQ. The CDR3 extends over 14 amino acids. The CDR3 region has the DNA TGCGCCAGCAGCTTGCCGGGGAGACTGGATGAGCAGTTCTTC. Protein sequence: CASSLPGRLDEQFF.

This chain connects TRBV4-1 to TRBJ2-5; D may be TRBD2 (6 bases). The germline gives CDR1 MGHRA, CDR2 YSYEKL. V lost 0 bases to trimming and J lost 4 bases, with 12 bases between them. CDR3 length equals 15 residues. CDR3 sequence: CASSQEGGPPETQYF. The CDR3 nucleotides are TGCGCCAGCAGCCAAGAAGGAGGGCCGCCAGAGACCCAGTACTTC.